A single sample gave rise to the 4 T cell receptor beta chains below, sequenced in a study of shared clonotypes between healthy human individuals. Profiled with immunoSEQ multiplex PCR; TCRdb holds only in-frame clones, not every one. The table has 2 million to 2.5 million clones, over 85% seen once. What was sequenced was naive CD4+ T cells sorted from blood. The subset was: CD45RA+ positively selected. The receptors shown here come from a man younger than 35 in good health.

As to this clone: This sample includes further DNA sequences coding for the same CDR3. V is TRBV18 and J is TRBJ1-3; tentatively, D is TRBD1 (5 bases). The CDR3 runs 14 residues. CDR1 is KGHSH, CDR2 LQKENI, per germline. V was shortened by 3 bases and J by 1 base, with 7 bases between the two germline ends. The CDR3 nucleotides are TGTGCCAGCTCACCCGGGGGTTCTGGAAACACCATATATTTT. Encoded protein: CASSPGGSGNTIYF.

The chain employs TRBV4-1 and TRBJ2-2; the D is unclear. Germline CDR1 and CDR2: MGHRA and YSYEKL. CDR3 size: 16 residues. V lost 4 bases and J lost 2, with 14 bases in between. CDR3 amino acids: CASSLRIDVNTGELFF. Written as DNA, the CDR3 is TGCGCCAGCAGCCTTCGGATCGACGTTAACACCGGGGAGCTGTTTTTT.

The rearrangement links TRBV28 to TRBJ1-4, with 7 bases fitting TRBD1. The V gene end was trimmed by 8 bases and the J gene end by 7 bases; junction bases not matched to a gene: 7. The CDR3 is 13 residues long. CDR1 is MDHEN, CDR2 SYDVKM, per germline. The CDR3 loop reads CASLSGQLEKLFF. CDR3 nucleotide sequence: TGTGCCAGCCTCTCGGGACAGCTTGAAAAACTGTTTTTT.

About this clone itself: In the same sample, other DNA sequences code for this CDR3. V usage is TRBV30 and J usage is TRBJ2-5, with 7 positions matching TRBD2. The length of the CDR3 is 11 residues. The V and J ends lost 5 bases and 5 bases, in that order; junction bases with no gene match: 2. The germline V gene encodes CDR1 GTSNPN and CDR2 SVGIG (reference sequence). CDR3 amino acids: CAWAGGETQYF. The CDR3 nucleotides read TGTGCCTGGGCCGGGGGGGAGACCCAGTACTTC.